The clone carrying this T cell receptor (beta chain) was counted between two and nine times. What it recognizes is unknown. Amplification of TCR beta used genomic DNA extracted from peripheral blood. A mixed TRB-A/B primer pool amplified rearranged TRB by multiplex touch-down PCR. TCRdb re-called the multiplex PCR reads through MiXCR, storing one row per CDR3 protein. Among some 9,700 distinct CDR3 sequences listed, approximately 30% were seen once. These data come from a study of T cell repertoires in aging, cancer and after chemotherapy. Across the study: Clear clonal overlap appeared across healthy donor samples taken over several months to years. About 8.8 million TCR reads made up the full dataset.

Study-wide results and caveats: Across the chemotherapy interval, each cancer cohort showed higher median generation probability, suggesting thymic rebound.

The source is a human donor in good health. The source material was blood.

The CDR3: CASSNGDTIYF. The CDR3 bases are TGTGCCAGCAGTAACGGGGACACCATATATTTT. The chain recombines TRBV6-5 with TRBJ1-3; the D is unclear. Trimming stripped 5 bases from V and 8 bases from J, with 7 bases between. This CDR3 has 11 amino acids. Germline loops: CDR1 MNHEY, CDR2 SVGAGI.